This paragraph covers one T cell receptor beta chain sequence. The sample belongs to a study of control samples from healthy donors and cancer patients. The CDR3 is 15 residues long. This table comes from immunoSEQ multiplex PCR, and its TCRdb copy is limited to in-frame clones, with some not included. The sample contains about 160,000 clones, 90% to 95% of which appear only once. The chain carries TRBV21-1 and TRBJ1-1. TRBV21-1 is a pseudogene locus. The sequence derives from a man aged 55 to 69 with colorectal cancer. The specimen was PBMCs. This CDR3 reads CASSTWGGSGTEAFF. In DNA, the CDR3 is TGTGCCAGCAGCACCTGGGGGGGAAGTGGGACTGAAGCTTTCTTT.